Below, one T cell receptor (beta chain) is given with its context. This record belongs to a study of molecular identifiers for immune sequencing clone quantification. Bulk TCR libraries were made with methods that had been previously described and with listed TCR primers. MiXCR was run by TCRdb on the PCR reads, yielding one entry per CDR3 protein. The sample lists some 100,000 distinct CDR3 sequences, roughly a third occurring once. The sorting of naive CD8 T cells used the CD8+CD4-CCR7+CD45RA+ phenotype. CDR3 length: 15 residues. Deletions cut 3 bases from V and 2 bases from J, with 14 bases between. Germline V gene data show CDR1 as SGHKS and CDR2 as YYEKEE (reference sequence).

Sequencing was carried out using naive CD8+ T cells from blood, with Jurkat cell RNA spiked in. As to subset: FACS-sorted CD8+CD4-CCR7+CD45RA+ naive T cells. This sequence originates from a human donor in good health. Some libraries in this study had Jurkat cell RNA spiked in. The rearrangement joins TRBV5-5 to TRBJ2-5; D call uncertain. The CDR3, as DNA: TGTGCCAGCAGCTCGCTAGACAAGCTACAAGAGACCCAGTACTTC. Amino acids: CASSSLDKLQETQYF. Supplemented by reference TRBV5-5 and TRBJ2-5, the full variable domain reads DAGVTQSPTHLIKTRGQQVTLRCSPISGHKSVSWYQQVLGQGPQFIFQYYEKEERGRGNFPDRFSARQFPNYSSELNVNALLLGDSALYLCASSSLDKLQETQYFGPGTRLLVL.